Listed here is a single T cell receptor beta chain. No antigen is known for it. Method: immunoSEQ multiplex PCR; TCRdb's copy keeps in-frame clones and lacks some. The sample records 65,000 to 75,000 clones, around 69% being singletons. This sample is drawn from a study of vaccination effects on CD4 cells after COVID-19. This CDR3 spans 15 amino acids. Looked up from germline, CDR1 is MNHEY and CDR2 is SVGEGT. Trimming cost V 0 bases and J 0 bases, with 8 bases left between them. Study-wide results and caveats: Convalescent patients were scarce, and early post-infection timepoints were absent. From healthy vaccinees, only 1 of 255 vaccine-induced clones also reacted to common cold coronaviruses.

Pools of viral peptides were used by the ViraFEST assay to expand antigen-specific CD4+ T cells ahead of sequencing. Culture proceeded for under twelve days, and CD4+ T cells were then isolated. As their vaccination, participants received two doses of either BNT162b2 or mRNA-1273. The healthy vaccine recipients, who had no prior SARS-CoV-2 infection, showed negative nucleocapsid antibodies. J is TRBJ2-5 and V is TRBV6-2 or TRBV6-3, with TRBD2 as a possible D gene (5 bases). Sequences were derived from CD4+ T cells from PBMCs cultured with HCoV-229E spike peptides, sampled after COVID-19 vaccination. The TCR originated in a human donor who received a COVID-19 vaccine. CDR3 region: CASSYSNGDQETQYF. DNA for the CDR3: TGTGCCAGCAGTTACTCGAACGGGGACCAAGAGACCCAGTACTTC.